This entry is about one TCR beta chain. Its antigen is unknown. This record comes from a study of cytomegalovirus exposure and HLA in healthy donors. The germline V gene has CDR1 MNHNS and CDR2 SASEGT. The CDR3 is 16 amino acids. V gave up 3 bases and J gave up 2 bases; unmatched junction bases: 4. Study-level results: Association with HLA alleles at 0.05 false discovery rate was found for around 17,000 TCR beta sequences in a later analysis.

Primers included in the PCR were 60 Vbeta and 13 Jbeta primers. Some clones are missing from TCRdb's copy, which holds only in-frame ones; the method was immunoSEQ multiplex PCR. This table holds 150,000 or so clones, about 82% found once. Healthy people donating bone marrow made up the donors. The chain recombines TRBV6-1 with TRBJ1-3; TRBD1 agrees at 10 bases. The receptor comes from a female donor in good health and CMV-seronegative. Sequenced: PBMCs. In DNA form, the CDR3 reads TGTGCCAGCAGTGATACAGGGACAGGGGCTGGAAACACCATATATTTT. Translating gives CASSDTGTGAGNTIYF.